These 2 T cell receptor beta chains were all obtained from the same sample, sequenced in a study of T cell responses to AZD1222 COVID-19 vaccine. The data were produced by immunoSEQ multiplex PCR, yet TCRdb's version contains in-frame clones alone and is incomplete. The data show fewer than 90,000 clones, about 88% seen once. Here the sequenced sample was peripheral blood, taken 28 days after the second AZD1222 dose. The source is an adult who received the AZD1222 COVID-19 vaccine.

The chain couples TRBV5-5 to TRBJ2-7; D remains ambiguous. CDR3 size: 11 residues. The germline V gene encodes CDR1 SGHKS and CDR2 YYEKEE (reference sequence). Trimming removed 4 bases from V and 2 bases from J, with 4 bases in between. The CDR3 DNA reads TGTGCCAGCAGCCGCACCTACGAGCAGTACTTC. Translating it yields CASSRTYEQYF.

The gene calls are TRBV9 and TRBJ2-1; 9 bases line up with TRBD2. Germline CDR1 is SGDLS and CDR2 is YYNGEE. The CDR3 spans 17 residues. V shed 0 bases and J 5 bases; nucleotides not matched to a gene: 9. The chain's CDR3 is CASSVDGSGSGNNEQFF. The DNA of the CDR3 is TGTGCCAGCAGCGTAGATGGTAGCGGGAGTGGTAACAATGAGCAGTTCTTC.